A selection of T cell receptor beta chains follows, all from one sample in a study of control samples from healthy donors and cancer patients. Here immunoSEQ multiplex PCR was the method, and the copy in TCRdb shows in-frame clones only, minus some. The table has 90,000 to 120,000 clones, approximately 84% seen once. Sequenced: blood. The receptors stem from a man younger than 30 in good health. Both conserved end residues are part of each CDR3. D genes are given only for firm matches. The size of a clone is reported for some rows only, either as once, few or many, or as a class for expanded clones.

j_gene,abundance,v_gene,d_gene,CDR3nt,CDR3aa
TRBJ2-1,-,TRBV7-8,TRBD1,TGTGCCAGCAGCTGGGACAGGGGATTTTACAATGAGCAGTTCTTC,CASSWDRGFYNEQFF
TRBJ2-7,-,TRBV19,TRBD1,TGTGCCAGTAGTACTGCAGGGGGAACCTACGAGCAGTACTTC,CASSTAGGTYEQYF
TRBJ1-1,-,TRBV27,-,TGTGCCAGCAGTTCCCCAGACACTGACACTGAAGCTTTCTTT,CASSSPDTDTEAFF
TRBJ2-1,once,TRBV9,TRBD1,TGTGCCAGCAGCAAGCGGACAGGGGGCATTCATGAGCAGTTCTTC,CASSKRTGGIHEQFF
TRBJ1-1,-,TRBV28,TRBD1,TGTGCCAGCAGTTCGTGGACAGGGAGTGTTAGCACTGAAGCTTTCTTT,CASSSWTGSVSTEAFF
TRBJ1-5,-,TRBV6-1,-,TGTGCCAGCAGTGCCTCGGGGGCCAATAGCAATCAGCCCCAGCATTTT,CASSASGANSNQPQHF
TRBJ2-7,-,TRBV11-2,-,TGTGCCAGCAGCCTAACCTACGAGCAGTACTTC,CASSLTYEQYF
TRBJ1-5,-,TRBV19,-,TGTGCCAGTAGTATAGATCTAGGGGGTTATAGCAATCAGCCCCAGCATTTT,CASSIDLGGYSNQPQHF
TRBJ2-7,-,TRBV30,TRBD1,TGTGCCTGGAGTGGCACAGGGGAGACCTACGAGCAGTACTTC,CAWSGTGETYEQYF
TRBJ2-7,-,TRBV29-1,-,TGCAGCGTTGAAGGGACGGCGGAATACGAGCAGTACTTC,CSVEGTAEYEQYF
TRBJ1-5,-,TRBV10-3,-,TGTGCCATCAGTGATGGGCTCAGCAATCAGCCCCAGCATTTT,CAISDGLSNQPQHF
TRBJ1-2,once,TRBV12-3/TRBV12-4,-,TGTGCCAGCAGTTCCCCCGACAGCTATGGCTACACCTTC,CASSSPDSYGYTF
TRBJ2-7,-,TRBV6-5,TRBD2,TGTGCCAGCAGTTACTCAGCGGGGGGCTCCTACGAGCAGTACTTC,CASSYSAGGSYEQYF
TRBJ1-2,few,TRBV24-1,TRBD1,TGTGCCACCAGTGATGGGGACAGGGCCCCTAACGGCTACACCTTC,CATSDGDRAPNGYTF
TRBJ1-1,-,TRBV12-3/TRBV12-4,-,TGTGCCAGCAGTTTTGGAGGGAACACTGAAGCTTTCTTT,CASSFGGNTEAFF
TRBJ1-5,-,TRBV6-1,TRBD1,TGTGCCAGCAGTGATCGACAGGGTATGGGCAATCAGCCCCAGCATTTT,CASSDRQGMGNQPQHF
TRBJ2-5,-,TRBV6-1,TRBD1,TGTGCCAGCAGTGAACCCGGGACAGGGGAGACCCAGTACTTC,CASSEPGTGETQYF
TRBJ2-1,once,TRBV28,-,TGTGCCAGCAGTTCCCGGATAGGACCGAGCCTTTACAATGAGCAGTTCTTC,CASSSRIGPSLYNEQFF
TRBJ1-4,-,TRBV10-3,TRBD1,TGTGCCATCGGACAGGGAGGGAATGAAAAACTGTTTTTT,CAIGQGGNEKLFF
TRBJ1-2,-,TRBV5-5,-,TGTGCCAGCAGCTTAATTATGGGACCTAACTATGGCTACACCTTC,CASSLIMGPNYGYTF
TRBJ1-1,-,TRBV15,TRBD1,TGTGCCACCAGCAGAGACATTTTTTTAGGGACAGGGGGCACTGAAGCTTTCTTT,CATSRDIFLGTGGTEAFF
TRBJ1-2,few,TRBV24-1,-,TGTGCCACCAGTGACACCAACTCTTTCTATGGCTACACCTTC,CATSDTNSFYGYTF
TRBJ2-3,-,TRBV5-1,TRBD1,TGCGCCAGCAGCTTTCGTCTTACGGGACAGGGCAGCACAGATACGCAGTATTTT,CASSFRLTGQGSTDTQYF
TRBJ1-6,-,TRBV6-5,-,TGTGCCAGCAGTTACTCGCAGGGGACCAATTCACCCCTCCACTTT,CASSYSQGTNSPLHF
TRBJ2-3,-,TRBV4-2,TRBD2,TGTGCCAGCAGCCAGGGGCTAGCGGGGGCGGAAGATACGCAGTATTTT,CASSQGLAGAEDTQYF
TRBJ1-6,many,TRBV27,TRBD1,TGTGCCAGCAGTTTTGACTATCGGGACAGGGTTAATTCACCCCTCCACTTT,CASSFDYRDRVNSPLHF
TRBJ1-4,-,TRBV2,-,TGTGCCAGCTCGACAGACACAACTAATGAAAAACTGTTTTTT,CASSTDTTNEKLFF
TRBJ2-7,-,TRBV11-2,TRBD1,TGTGCCAGCAGCCCAGTGGACAGGGGGATCTACGAGCAGTACTTC,CASSPVDRGIYEQYF
TRBJ2-2,once,TRBV20-1,-,TGCAGTGCTAGTTCTGGGCGTGGGGAGACCGGGGAGCTGTTTTTT,CSASSGRGETGELFF
TRBJ1-1,-,TRBV29-1,-,TGCAGCGCTGTTCGTGGGTTGAACACTGAAGCTTTCTTT,CSAVRGLNTEAFF
TRBJ1-2,-,TRBV9,-,TGTGCCAGCGCTCCGGGCAACTATGGCTACACCTTC,CASAPGNYGYTF
TRBJ2-1,-,TRBV6-5,-,TGTGCCAGCAGTTACGCGGTCCCCTACAATGAGCAGTTCTTC,CASSYAVPYNEQFF
TRBJ2-1,-,TRBV7-2,TRBD2,TGTGCCAGCAGCTTAGGCGCGGGGGAATACAATGAGCAGTTCTTC,CASSLGAGEYNEQFF
TRBJ2-2,-,TRBV2,-,TGTGCCAGCAGTGGCAGGACTCTGAACACCGGGGAGCTGTTTTTT,CASSGRTLNTGELFF
TRBJ2-1,-,TRBV9,TRBD2,TGTGCCAGCAGCGTAGCAGCGGGGGGGCACCCTGAGCAGTTCTTC,CASSVAAGGHPEQFF
TRBJ2-3,-,TRBV9,-,TGTGCCAGCAGCGTGGGTCCGGGACTGCTCGCAGATACGCAGTATTTT,CASSVGPGLLADTQYF